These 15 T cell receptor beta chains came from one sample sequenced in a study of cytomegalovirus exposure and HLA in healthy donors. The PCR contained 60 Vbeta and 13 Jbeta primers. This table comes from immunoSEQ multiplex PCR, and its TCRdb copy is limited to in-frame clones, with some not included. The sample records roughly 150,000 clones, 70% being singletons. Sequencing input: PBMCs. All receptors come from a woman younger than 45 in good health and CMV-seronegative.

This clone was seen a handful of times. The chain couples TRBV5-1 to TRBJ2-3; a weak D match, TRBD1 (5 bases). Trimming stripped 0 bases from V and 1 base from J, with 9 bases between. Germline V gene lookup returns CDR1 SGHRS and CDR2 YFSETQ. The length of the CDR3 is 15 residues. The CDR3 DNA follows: TGCGCCAGCAGCTTGGACAGGCCGCGCACAGATACGCAGTATTTT. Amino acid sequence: CASSLDRPRTDTQYF.

The CDR3 DNA reads TGTGCCAGCATCAGTCGATCAGCGGGCCAAGAGACCCAGTACTTC. It encodes CASISRSAGQETQYF. The chain combines TRBV28 with TRBJ2-5; D is possibly TRBD2 (6 bases). This CDR3 comprises 15 residues. Germline V gene lookup returns CDR1 MDHEN and CDR2 SYDVKM. Trimming removed 7 bases from V and 1 base from J, with 16 bases in between.

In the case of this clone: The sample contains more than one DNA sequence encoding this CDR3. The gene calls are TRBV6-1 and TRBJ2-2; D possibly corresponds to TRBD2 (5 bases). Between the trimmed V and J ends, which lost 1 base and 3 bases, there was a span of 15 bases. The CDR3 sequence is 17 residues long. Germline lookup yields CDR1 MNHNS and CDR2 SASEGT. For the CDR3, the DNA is TGTGCCAGCAGTGAAGATGGGCCGGGATGGGACACCGGGGAGCTGTTTTTT. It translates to CASSEDGPGWDTGELFF.

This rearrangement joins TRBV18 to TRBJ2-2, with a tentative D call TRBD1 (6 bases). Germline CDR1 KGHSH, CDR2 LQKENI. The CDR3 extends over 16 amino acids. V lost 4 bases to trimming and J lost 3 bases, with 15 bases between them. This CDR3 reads CASSRGQPADTGELFF. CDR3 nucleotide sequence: TGTGCCAGCTCACGTGGACAGCCAGCAGACACCGGGGAGCTGTTTTTT.

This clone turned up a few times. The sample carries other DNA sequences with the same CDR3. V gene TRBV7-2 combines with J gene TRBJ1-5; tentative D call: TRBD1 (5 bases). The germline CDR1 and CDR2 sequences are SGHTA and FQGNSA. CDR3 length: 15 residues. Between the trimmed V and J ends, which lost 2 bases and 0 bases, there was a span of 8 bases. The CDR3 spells CASSLRQGSNQPQHF. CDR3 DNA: TGTGCCAGCAGCTTACGGCAGGGTAGCAATCAGCCCCAGCATTTT.

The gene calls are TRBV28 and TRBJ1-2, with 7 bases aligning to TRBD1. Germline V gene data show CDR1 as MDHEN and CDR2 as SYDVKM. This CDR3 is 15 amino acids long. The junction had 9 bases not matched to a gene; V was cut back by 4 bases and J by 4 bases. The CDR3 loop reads CASSSTLGQSYGYTF. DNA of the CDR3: TGTGCCAGCAGTTCAACCCTGGGACAGAGCTATGGCTACACCTTC.

CDR3 bases: TGCGCCAGCAGCGGTGGACTAGCGGGGTCCTACGAGCAGTACTTC. It encodes CASSGGLAGSYEQYF. J is TRBJ2-7 and V is TRBV5-1; TRBD2 matches 12 bases. Germline assignment: CDR1 SGHRS and CDR2 YFSETQ. V shed 4 bases, J shed 1 base, and the junction held 3 bases outside the gene matches. The CDR3 is 15 residues long.

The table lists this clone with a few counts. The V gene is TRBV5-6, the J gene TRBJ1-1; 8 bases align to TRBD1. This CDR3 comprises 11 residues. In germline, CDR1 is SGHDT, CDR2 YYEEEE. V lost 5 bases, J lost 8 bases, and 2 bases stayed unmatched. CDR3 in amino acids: CASSRQGEAFF. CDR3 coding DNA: TGTGCCAGCAGTCGACAGGGGGAAGCTTTCTTT. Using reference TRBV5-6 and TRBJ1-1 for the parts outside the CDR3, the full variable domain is DAGVTQSPTHLIKTRGQQVTLRCSPKSGHDTVSWYQQALGQGPQFIFQYYEEEERQRGNFPDRFSGHQFPNYSSELNVNALLLGDSALYLCASSRQGEAFFGQGTRLTVV.

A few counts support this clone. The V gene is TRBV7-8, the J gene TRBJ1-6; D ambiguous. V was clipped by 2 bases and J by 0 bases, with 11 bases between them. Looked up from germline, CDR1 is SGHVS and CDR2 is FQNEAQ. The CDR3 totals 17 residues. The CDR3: CASSLLPSSSYNSPLHF. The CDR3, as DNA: TGTGCCAGCAGCTTACTCCCATCGAGCTCCTATAATTCACCCCTCCACTTT. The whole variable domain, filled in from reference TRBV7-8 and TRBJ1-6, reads GAGVSQSPRYKVAKRGQDVALRCDPISGHVSLFWYQQALGQGPEFLTYFQNEAQLDKSGLPSDRFFAERPEGSVSTLKIQRTQQEDSAVYLCASSLLPSSSYNSPLHFGNGTRLTVT.

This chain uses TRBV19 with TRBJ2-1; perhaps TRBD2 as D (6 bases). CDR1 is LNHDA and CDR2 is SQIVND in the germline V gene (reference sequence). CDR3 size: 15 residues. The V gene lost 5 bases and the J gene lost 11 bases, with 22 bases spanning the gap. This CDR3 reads CASSPGTGEAFQQFF. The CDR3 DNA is TGTGCCAGTAGTCCAGGGACCGGGGAGGCATTTCAGCAGTTCTTC.

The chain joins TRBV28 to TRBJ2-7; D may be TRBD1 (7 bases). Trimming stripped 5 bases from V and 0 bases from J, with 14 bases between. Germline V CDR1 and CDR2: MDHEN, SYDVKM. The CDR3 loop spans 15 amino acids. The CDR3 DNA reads TGTGCCAGCAGTGAGTCAGGGGGGAGCTCCTACGAGCAGTACGTC. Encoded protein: CASSESGGSSYEQYV.

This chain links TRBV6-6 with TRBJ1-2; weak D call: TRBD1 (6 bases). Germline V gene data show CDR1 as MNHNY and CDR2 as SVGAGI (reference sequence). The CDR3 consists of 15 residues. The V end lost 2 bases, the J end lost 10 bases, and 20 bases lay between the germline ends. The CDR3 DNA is TGTGCCAGCAGTTACGGGGGCGGGGGGGACCTAGCCTACACCTTC. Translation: CASSYGGGGDLAYTF.

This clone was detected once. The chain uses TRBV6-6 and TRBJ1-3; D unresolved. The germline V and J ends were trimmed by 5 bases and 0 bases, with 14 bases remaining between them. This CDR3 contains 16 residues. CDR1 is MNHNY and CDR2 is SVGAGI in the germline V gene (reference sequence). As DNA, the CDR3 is TGTGCCAGCAGTGCCCTTTACGGGTCCTCTGGAAACACCATATATTTT. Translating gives CASSALYGSSGNTIYF.

The CDR3 sequence is CASRSGLADPQYF. CDR3 coding DNA: TGTGCCAGCAGATCAGGACTAGCGGACCCACAGTACTTC. This chain uses TRBV5-4 with TRBJ2-7, with TRBD2 matching 10 bases. The germline CDR1 and CDR2 sequences are SGHNT and YYREEE (reference sequence). Losses at the gene ends were 5 bases for V and 10 bases for J; bases not matched to a gene: 9. The CDR3 sequence is 13 residues long.

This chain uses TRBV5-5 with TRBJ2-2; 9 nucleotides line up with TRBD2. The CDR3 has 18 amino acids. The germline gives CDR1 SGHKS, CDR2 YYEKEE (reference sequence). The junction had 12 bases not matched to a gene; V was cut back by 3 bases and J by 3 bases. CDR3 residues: CASSSTLAGTSYTGELFF. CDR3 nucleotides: TGTGCCAGCAGCTCTACCCTAGCGGGAACGTCTTACACCGGGGAGCTGTTTTTT.